The 5 T cell receptor beta chains listed next were all sequenced from one sample in a study of glioma-infiltrating T cells. Using RNA template, CDR3s of TCR alpha and beta were amplified with iRepertoire arm-PCR. One entry per CDR3 protein, called by TCRdb with MiXCR from the multiplex PCR reads. The profile shows approximately 400,000 distinct CDR3 sequences, 41% of them singletons. Sequenced sample: glioma tissue, nonneoplastic brain tissue, or PBMCs (not recorded which). Receptors were obtained from a human donor with low-grade glioma or glioblastoma, undergoing nonglioma brain surgery, or in good health (not recorded which).

The V and J genes are TRBV4-1 and TRBJ2-7; 7 bases fit TRBD1. The CDR3 extends over 18 amino acids. The germline V gene has CDR1 MGHRA and CDR2 YSYEKL. The junction had 18 bases not matched to a gene; V was cut back by 0 bases and J by 7 bases. CDR3 in amino acids: CASSQDHRGQPDGWEQYF. The CDR3 coding sequence is TGCGCCAGCAGCCAAGATCATCGGGGACAGCCCGACGGGTGGGAGCAGTACTTC.

CDR3 in DNA: TGCGCCAGCAGCCAAGATCCGGTAGGGCTAGCGGGATCCTACGAGCAGTACTTC. Its translation: CASSQDPVGLAGSYEQYF. V is TRBV4-1 and J is TRBJ2-7; the match to TRBD2 covers 9 bases. The CDR3 covers 18 residues. The germline V gene has CDR1 MGHRA and CDR2 YSYEKL. V was clipped by 0 bases and J by 1 base; unmatched bases: 10.

On this clonotype: This clone may be a read error of a much larger clone one base away. The V and J genes are TRBV28 and TRBJ2-5; unclear D gene. Germline-derived CDR1 and CDR2 are MDHEN and SYDVKM. CDR3 length: 13 amino acids. Trimming took off 6 bases at V and 3 bases at J, with 11 bases between the two ends. In DNA, the CDR3 is TGTGCCAGCAGCCGGTTTCCCAAAGAGACCCAGTACTTC. This codes for CASSRFPKETQYF.

Comment on this clonotype: Being one base from a much bigger clone, this may be a read error. The chain employs TRBV19 and TRBJ1-5; TRBD1 aligns across 7 bases. Per the germline V gene, CDR1 is LNHDA and CDR2 is SQIVND (reference sequence). This CDR3 is 14 amino acids long. The CDR3 region is CVSSNTGGNQPQHF. For the CDR3, the DNA is TGTGTCAGTAGTAATACAGGGGGCAATCAGCCCCAGCATTTT.

A note on this clonotype: This may be a read error: a much more frequent sequence differs by one nucleotide. The chain uses TRBV20-1 and TRBJ2-1; TRBD2 is a possible D gene (6 bases). There are 14 residues in the CDR3. The germline gives CDR1 DFQATT, CDR2 SNEGSKA (reference sequence). The V end lost 1 base, the J end lost 13 bases, and 20 bases lay between the germline ends. CDR3 sequence: CSARVRDGIETQFF. CDR3 DNA sequence: TGCAGTGCTAGAGTGCGGGATGGCATAGAGACCCAGTTCTTC.